Below, 8 T cell receptor beta chains from the same sample are listed, as sequenced in a study of Ad26.COV2.S vaccination and SARS-CoV-2 variants. Indicated treatment: around 19 received Ad26.COV2.S at low or high dose, single or two shots; 5 received placebo; per-sample allocation not given. The samples date from day 63 after the first vaccine or placebo injection. TCRdb's copy holds only in-frame clones and misses some; the assay was immunoSEQ multiplex PCR. Among about 460,000 clones listed, approximately 90% were seen once. Material: peripheral blood, obtained in a trial of Ad26.COV2.S vaccine versus placebo. The receptors derive from a person aged 18-65 years who received the Ad26.COV2.S COVID-19 vaccine or a placebo.

V gene TRBV11-2 combines with J gene TRBJ2-7, with D perhaps TRBD1 (6 bases). With 6 bases removed from V and 2 bases from J, the gap between germline ends came to 11 bases. The CDR3 loop spans 13 amino acids. Germline values: CDR1 SGHAT, CDR2 FQNNGV. The CDR3 sequence: CASRTTGTYEQYF. The CDR3 DNA sequence: TGTGCCAGCAGAACTACAGGGACCTACGAGCAGTACTTC.

V gene TRBV19 combines with J gene TRBJ1-5; tentative D call: TRBD1 (6 bases). V lost 3 bases, J lost 1 base, and 13 bases lay in between. Germline values: CDR1 LNHDA, CDR2 SQIVND (reference sequence). This CDR3 contains 16 residues. The CDR3 nucleotides read TGTGCCAGTAGTATGACCGGGACACTAAGCAATCAGCCCCAGCATTTT. Its translation is CASSMTGTLSNQPQHF.

This chain uses TRBV11-1 with TRBJ2-5; D gene ambiguous. V lost 4 bases, J lost 5 bases, and 8 bases lay in between. Looked up from germline, CDR1 is SGHAT and CDR2 is FQDESV (reference sequence). CDR3 length: 12 residues. This CDR3 is CASSSNLETQYF. In nucleotides, the CDR3 is TGTGCCAGCAGCTCGAACCTTGAGACCCAGTACTTC.

This clone was recorded a few times. The chain couples TRBV19 to TRBJ1-3; D is unclear. V gave up 3 bases and J gave up 4 bases, with 7 bases separating them. The CDR3 spans 13 residues. Germline CDR1 is LNHDA and CDR2 is SQIVND (reference sequence). The CDR3 is CASSMQPGNTIYF. DNA of the CDR3: TGTGCCAGTAGTATGCAGCCGGGAAACACCATATATTTT.

The chain recombines TRBV24-1 with TRBJ2-5, with D perhaps matching TRBD1 (6 bases). The CDR3 has 14 residues. V lost 2 bases to trimming and J lost 3 bases, with 9 bases between them. Germline V lookup: CDR1 KGHDR, CDR2 SFDVKD. In DNA form, the CDR3 reads TGTGCCACCAGTGATTCCCCAGGGGAAGAGACCCAGTACTTC. Protein product: CATSDSPGEETQYF.

Concerning this clone itself: At the DNA level, this CDR3 is encoded by other sequences in the same sample as well. The V and J genes are TRBV10-3 and TRBJ1-2; tentatively, D is TRBD1 (5 bases). The germline V gene encodes CDR1 ENHRY and CDR2 SYGVKD. V dropped 2 bases and J dropped 2 bases, with 6 bases sitting between them. This CDR3 contains 13 residues. The CDR3 spells CAISEEGNYGYTF. CDR3 DNA: TGTGCCATCAGTGAGGAGGGGAACTATGGCTACACCTTC.

This clone has more than one count but fewer than ten. This chain links TRBV5-1 with TRBJ2-1; D possibly corresponds to TRBD2 (6 bases). Germline CDR1 is SGHRS and CDR2 is YFSETQ. Trimming cost V 0 bases and J 7 bases, with 11 bases left between them. The CDR3 loop spans 14 amino acids. The CDR3 bases are TGCGCCAGCAGCTTGGTGGGGGGAGTAAATGAGCAGTTCTTC. It is translated as CASSLVGGVNEQFF.

CDR3 nucleotides: TGTGCCAGCAGCCAAGGGTACAGGGCCACTGAAGCTTTCTTT. The encoded protein is CASSQGYRATEAFF. The chain combines TRBV3-1 (or the pseudogene TRBV3-2) with TRBJ1-1, with D maybe TRBD1 (6 bases). This CDR3 spans 14 amino acids. Deletions cut 1 base from V and 4 bases from J, with 10 bases between. CDR1 and CDR2 from the germline V gene are LGHDT and YNNKEL (reference sequence).